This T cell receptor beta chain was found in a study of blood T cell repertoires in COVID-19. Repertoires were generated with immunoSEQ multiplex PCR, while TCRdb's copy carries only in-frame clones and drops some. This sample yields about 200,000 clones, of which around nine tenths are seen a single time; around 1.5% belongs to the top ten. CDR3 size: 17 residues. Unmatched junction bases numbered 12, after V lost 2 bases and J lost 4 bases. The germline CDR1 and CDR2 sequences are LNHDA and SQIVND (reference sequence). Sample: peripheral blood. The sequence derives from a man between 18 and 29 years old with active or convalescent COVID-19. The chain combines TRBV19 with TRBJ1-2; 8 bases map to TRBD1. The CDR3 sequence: CASSIRQGRGTPYGYTF. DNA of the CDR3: TGTGCCAGTAGTATAAGACAGGGGCGAGGCACTCCCTATGGCTACACCTTC.